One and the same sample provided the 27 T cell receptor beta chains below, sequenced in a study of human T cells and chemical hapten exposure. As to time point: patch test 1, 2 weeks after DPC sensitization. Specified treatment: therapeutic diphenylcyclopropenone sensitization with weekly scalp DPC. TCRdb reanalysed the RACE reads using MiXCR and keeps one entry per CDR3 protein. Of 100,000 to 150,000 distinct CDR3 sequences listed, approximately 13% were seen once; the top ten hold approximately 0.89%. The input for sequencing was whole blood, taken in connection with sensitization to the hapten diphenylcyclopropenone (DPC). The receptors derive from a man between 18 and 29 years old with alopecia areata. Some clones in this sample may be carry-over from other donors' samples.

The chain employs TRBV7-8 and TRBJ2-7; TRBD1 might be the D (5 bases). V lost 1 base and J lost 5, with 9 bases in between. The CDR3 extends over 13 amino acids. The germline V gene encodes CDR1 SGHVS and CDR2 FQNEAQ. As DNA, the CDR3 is TGTGCCAGCAGCTTAGAGGGCAGGGACGAGCAGTACGTC. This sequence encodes CASSLEGRDEQYV.

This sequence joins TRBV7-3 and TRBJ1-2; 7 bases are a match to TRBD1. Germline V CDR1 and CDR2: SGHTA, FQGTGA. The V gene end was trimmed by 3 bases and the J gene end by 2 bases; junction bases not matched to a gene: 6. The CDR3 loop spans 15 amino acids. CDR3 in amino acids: CASSLTGRSNYGYTF. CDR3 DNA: TGTGCCAGCAGCTTGACAGGGAGATCGAACTATGGCTACACCTTC.

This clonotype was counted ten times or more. The CDR3 loop is CASSHFDFGTGAFKSYNEQFF. CDR3 coding DNA: TGCGCCAGCAGCCATTTTGATTTTGGGACAGGTGCCTTCAAGTCCTACAATGAGCAGTTCTTC. The chain uses TRBV23-1 and TRBJ2-1, with 8 bases identical to TRBD1. TRBV23-1 is an ORF; its function is uncertain. Trimming at V came to 6 bases and at J to 1 base, leaving 23 bases not matched to a gene. CDR3 size: 21 residues.

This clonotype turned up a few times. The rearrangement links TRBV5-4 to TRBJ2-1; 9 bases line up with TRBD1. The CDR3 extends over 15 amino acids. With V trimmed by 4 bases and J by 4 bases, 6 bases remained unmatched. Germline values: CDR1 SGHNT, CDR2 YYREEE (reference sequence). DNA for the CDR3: TGTGCCAGCAGCAACGGGACAGGGTATTACAATGAGCAGTTCTTC. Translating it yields CASSNGTGYYNEQFF.

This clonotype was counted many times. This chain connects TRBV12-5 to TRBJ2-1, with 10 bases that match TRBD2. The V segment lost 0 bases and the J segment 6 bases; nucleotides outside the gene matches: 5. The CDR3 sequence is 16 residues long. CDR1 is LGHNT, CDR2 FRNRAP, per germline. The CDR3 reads CASGLVRASGGNEQFF. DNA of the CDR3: TGTGCTAGTGGTTTGGTACGTGCTAGCGGGGGCAATGAGCAGTTCTTC.

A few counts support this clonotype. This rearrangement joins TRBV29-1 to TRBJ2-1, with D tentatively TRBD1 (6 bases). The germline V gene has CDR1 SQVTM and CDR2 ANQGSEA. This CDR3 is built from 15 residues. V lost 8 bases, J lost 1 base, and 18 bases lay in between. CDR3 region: CSFRGGLLSYNEQFF. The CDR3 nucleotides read TGCAGCTTTCGAGGGGGATTACTATCCTACAATGAGCAGTTCTTC.

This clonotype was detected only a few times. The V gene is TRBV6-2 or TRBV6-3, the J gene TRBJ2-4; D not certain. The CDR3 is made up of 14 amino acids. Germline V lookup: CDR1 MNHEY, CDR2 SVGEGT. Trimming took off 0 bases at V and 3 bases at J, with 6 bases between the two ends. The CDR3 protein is CASSYSTYKNIQYF. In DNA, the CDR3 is TGTGCCAGCAGTTACTCGACGTACAAAAACATTCAGTACTTC.

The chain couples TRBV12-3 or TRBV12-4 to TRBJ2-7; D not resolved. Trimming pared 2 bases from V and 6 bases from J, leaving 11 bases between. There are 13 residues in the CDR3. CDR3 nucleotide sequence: TGTGCCAGCAGTTTAATGGGCAGCTCCGAGCAGTACGTC. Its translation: CASSLMGSSEQYV.

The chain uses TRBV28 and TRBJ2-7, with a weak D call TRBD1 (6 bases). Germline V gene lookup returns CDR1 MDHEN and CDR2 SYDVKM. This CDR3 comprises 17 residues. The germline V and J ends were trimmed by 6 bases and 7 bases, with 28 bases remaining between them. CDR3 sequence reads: CASSSIWPLQGLGEQYF. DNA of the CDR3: TGTGCCAGCAGCTCTATATGGCCCTTACAGGGTCTGGGAGAGCAGTACTTC.

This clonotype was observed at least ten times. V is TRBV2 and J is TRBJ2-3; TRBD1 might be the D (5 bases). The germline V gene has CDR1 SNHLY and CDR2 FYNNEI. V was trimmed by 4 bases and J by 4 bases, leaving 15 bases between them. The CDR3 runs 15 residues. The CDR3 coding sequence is TGTGCCAGCAGTGTAGGGTCTTTGGGGCCAGATACGCAGTATTTT. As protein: CASSVGSLGPDTQYF. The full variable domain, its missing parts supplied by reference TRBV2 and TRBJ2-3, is EPEVTQTPSHQVTQMGQEVILRCVPISNHLYFYWYRQILGQKVEFLVSFYNNEISEKSEIFDDQFSVERPDGSNFTLKIRSTKLEDSAMYFCASSVGSLGPDTQYFGPGTRLTVL.

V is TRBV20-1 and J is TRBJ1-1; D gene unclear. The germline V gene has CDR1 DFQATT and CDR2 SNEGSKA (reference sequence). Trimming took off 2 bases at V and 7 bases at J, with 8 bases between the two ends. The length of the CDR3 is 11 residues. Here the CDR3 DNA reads TGCAGTGCTAGAAAGACCCGTGAAGCTTTCTTT. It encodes CSARKTREAFF.

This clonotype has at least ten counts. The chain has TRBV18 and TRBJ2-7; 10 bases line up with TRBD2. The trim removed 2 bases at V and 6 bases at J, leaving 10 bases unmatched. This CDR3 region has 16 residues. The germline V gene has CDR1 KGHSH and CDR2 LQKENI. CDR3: CASSPESGGALSEQYV. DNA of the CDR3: TGTGCCAGCTCACCAGAGAGCGGGGGGGCCTTAAGCGAGCAGTACGTC.

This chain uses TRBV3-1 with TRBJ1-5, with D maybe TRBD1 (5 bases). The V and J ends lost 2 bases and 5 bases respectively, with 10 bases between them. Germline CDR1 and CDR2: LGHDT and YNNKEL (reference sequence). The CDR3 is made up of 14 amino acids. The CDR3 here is CASSQQGRDQPQHF. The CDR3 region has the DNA TGTGCCAGCAGCCAACAGGGAAGGGATCAGCCCCAGCATTTT.

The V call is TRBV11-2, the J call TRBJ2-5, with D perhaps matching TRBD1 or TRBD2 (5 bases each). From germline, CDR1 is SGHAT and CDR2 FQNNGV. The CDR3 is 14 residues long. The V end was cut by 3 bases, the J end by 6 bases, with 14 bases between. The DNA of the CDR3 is TGTGCCAGCAGCTTGATTTCAGGGAGCCAGACCCAGTACTTC. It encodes CASSLISGSQTQYF.

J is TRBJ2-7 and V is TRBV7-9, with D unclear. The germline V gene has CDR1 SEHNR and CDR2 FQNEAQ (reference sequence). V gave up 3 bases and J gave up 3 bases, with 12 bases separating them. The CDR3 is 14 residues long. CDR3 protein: CASSFSLGNYEQYV. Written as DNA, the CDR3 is TGTGCCAGCAGCTTCTCTCTAGGAAACTACGAGCAGTACGTC.

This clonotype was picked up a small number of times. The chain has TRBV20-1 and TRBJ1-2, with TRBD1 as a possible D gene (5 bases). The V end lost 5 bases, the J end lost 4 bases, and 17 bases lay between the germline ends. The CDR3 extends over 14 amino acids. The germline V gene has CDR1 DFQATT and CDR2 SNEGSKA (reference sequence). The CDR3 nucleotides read TGCAGTGCTGCCCAAGACTGGGACTTCTATGGCTACACCTTC. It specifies CSAAQDWDFYGYTF.

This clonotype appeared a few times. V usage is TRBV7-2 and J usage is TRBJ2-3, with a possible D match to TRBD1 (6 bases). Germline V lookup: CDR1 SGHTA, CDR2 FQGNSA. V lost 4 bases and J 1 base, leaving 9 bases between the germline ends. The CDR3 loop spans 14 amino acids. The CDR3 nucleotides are TGTGCCAGCAGCTCGCACAGGGGCACAGATACGCAGTATTTT. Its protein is CASSSHRGTDTQYF.

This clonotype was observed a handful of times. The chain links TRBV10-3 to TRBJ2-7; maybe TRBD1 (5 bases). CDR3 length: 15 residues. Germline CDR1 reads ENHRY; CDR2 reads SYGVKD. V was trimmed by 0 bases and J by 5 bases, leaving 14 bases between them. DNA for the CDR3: TGTGCCATCAGTGAGTCTCTCCTGGACAATAACGAGCAGTACTTC. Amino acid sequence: CAISESLLDNNEQYF.

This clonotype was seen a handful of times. For the CDR3, the DNA is TGTGCCAGCAGCTTCCTGAAGGACAGGGGGCGAGCCGGGGAGCTGTTTTTT. Translating gives CASSFLKDRGRAGELFF. V gene TRBV11-2 combines with J gene TRBJ2-2; 11 bases are shared with TRBD1. Germline lookup yields CDR1 SGHAT and CDR2 FQNNGV. This CDR3 region has 17 residues. V was pared by 3 bases and J by 6 bases, with 9 bases of the junction left unmatched.

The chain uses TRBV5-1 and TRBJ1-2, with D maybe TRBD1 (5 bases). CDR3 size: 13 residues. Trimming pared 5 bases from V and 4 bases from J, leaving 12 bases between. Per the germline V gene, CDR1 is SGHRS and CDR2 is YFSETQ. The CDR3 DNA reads TGCGCCAGCAGACCGGACACCGCCTATGGCTACACCTTC. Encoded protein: CASRPDTAYGYTF.

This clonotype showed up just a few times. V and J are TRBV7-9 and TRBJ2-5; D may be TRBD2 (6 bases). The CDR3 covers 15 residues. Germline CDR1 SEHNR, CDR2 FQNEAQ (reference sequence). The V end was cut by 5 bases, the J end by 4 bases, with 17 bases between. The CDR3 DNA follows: TGTGCCAGCAGCCCATATCAAGGAGGGAGAGAGACCCAGTACTTC. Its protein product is CASSPYQGGRETQYF.

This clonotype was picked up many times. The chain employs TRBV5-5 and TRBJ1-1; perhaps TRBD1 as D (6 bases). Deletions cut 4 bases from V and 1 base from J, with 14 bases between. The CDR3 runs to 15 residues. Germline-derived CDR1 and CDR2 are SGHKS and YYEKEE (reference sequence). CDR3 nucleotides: TGTGCCAGCAGCCCTACCGGACAGAAGAACACTGAAGCTTTCTTT. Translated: CASSPTGQKNTEAFF.

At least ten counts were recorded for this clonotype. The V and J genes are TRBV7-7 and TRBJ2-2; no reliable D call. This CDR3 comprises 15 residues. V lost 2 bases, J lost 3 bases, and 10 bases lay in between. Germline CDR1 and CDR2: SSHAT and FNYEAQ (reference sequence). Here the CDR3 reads CASSLWLDYTGELFF. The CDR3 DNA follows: TGTGCCAGCAGCTTATGGCTAGACTACACCGGGGAGCTGTTTTTT. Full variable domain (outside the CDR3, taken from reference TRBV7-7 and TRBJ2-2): GAGVSQSPRYKVTKRGQDVTLRCDPISSHATLYWYQQALGQGPEFLTYFNYEAQPDKSGLPSDRFSAERPEGSISTLTIQRTEQRDSAMYRCASSLWLDYTGELFFGEGSRLTVL.

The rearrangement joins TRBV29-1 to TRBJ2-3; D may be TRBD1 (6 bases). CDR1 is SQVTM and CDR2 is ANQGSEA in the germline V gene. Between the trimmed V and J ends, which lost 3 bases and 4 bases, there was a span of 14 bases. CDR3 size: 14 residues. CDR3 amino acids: CSVDSGASADTQYF. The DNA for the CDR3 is TGCAGCGTTGATTCAGGGGCTTCGGCAGATACGCAGTATTTT.

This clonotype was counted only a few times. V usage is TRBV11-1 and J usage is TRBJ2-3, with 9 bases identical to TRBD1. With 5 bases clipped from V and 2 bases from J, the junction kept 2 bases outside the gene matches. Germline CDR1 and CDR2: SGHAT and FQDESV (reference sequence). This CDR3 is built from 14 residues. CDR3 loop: CASSRDRDTDTQYF. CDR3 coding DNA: TGTGCCAGCAGCCGGGACAGGGACACAGATACGCAGTATTTT.

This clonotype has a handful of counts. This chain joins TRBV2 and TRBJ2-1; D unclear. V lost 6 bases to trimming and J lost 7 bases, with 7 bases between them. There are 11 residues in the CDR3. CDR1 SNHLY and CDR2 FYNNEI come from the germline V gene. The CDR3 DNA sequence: TGTGCCAGCAGAATGGAGAATGAGCAGTTCTTC. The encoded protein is CASRMENEQFF.

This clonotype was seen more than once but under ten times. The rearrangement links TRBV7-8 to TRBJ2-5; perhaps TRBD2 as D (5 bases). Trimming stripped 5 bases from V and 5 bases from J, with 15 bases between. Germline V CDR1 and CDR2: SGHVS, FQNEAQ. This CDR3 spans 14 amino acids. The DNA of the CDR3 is TGTGCCAGCAGCCGACGCCTAGCCGTGGAGACCCAGTACTTC. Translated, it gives CASSRRLAVETQYF.